The rows below give T cell receptor beta chains drawn from one sample of a study of response to subunit inactivated influenza vaccine. MiXCR was run by TCRdb on the RT-PCR reads, yielding one entry per CDR3 protein. The sample shows about half a million distinct CDR3 sequences, approximately 24% of them seen only once. The sample was CD4+ T cells sorted from PBMCs, taken roughly 5 days after vaccination. These receptors came from a man aged 45-65 years who received an inactivated influenza vaccine. Each CDR3 is given with its conserved first and last residue. D genes are given only for firm matches. Clone size appears in some rows only: once, few, many, or a class for an expanded clone.

j_call | v_call | d_call | clone_size | cdr3_nt | cdr3_aa
TRBJ2-7 | TRBV15 | NA | few | TGTGCCACCAGCAGAGAGGGCGAGCAGTACTTC | CATSREGEQYF
TRBJ2-7 | TRBV20-1 | NA | once | TGCAGTGCTAGAGACCCACTAGCTCATGACTTCTACGAGCAGTACTTC | CSARDPLAHDFYEQYF
TRBJ2-5 | TRBV5-1 | TRBD1 | NA | TGCGCCAGCAGCTTGGAAGGACAGGGGTTCGGGGAGACCCAGTACTTC | CASSLEGQGFGETQYF
TRBJ2-1 | TRBV4-3 | NA | few | TGCGCCAGCAGCCAAGACGAAATGAGCTCCTACAATGAGCAGTTCTTC | CASSQDEMSSYNEQFF
TRBJ2-6 | TRBV12-3/TRBV12-4 | NA | NA | TGTGCCAGCAGTTTTAGGGGTGGGCTCTCTGGGGCCAACGTCCTGACTTTC | CASSFRGGLSGANVLTF
TRBJ2-2 | TRBV11-2 | NA | NA | TGTGCCAGCAGCTCGGTCGTGTCCGGGGAGCTGTTTTTT | CASSSVVSGELFF
TRBJ2-2 | TRBV6-2/TRBV6-3 | NA | few | TGTGCCAGCACCTCAGCGAACACCGGGGAGCTGTTTTTT | CASTSANTGELFF
TRBJ2-3 | TRBV18 | TRBD1 | NA | TGTGCCAGCTCCCGGACAGGGGCTGATAGCACAGATACGCAGTATTTT | CASSRTGADSTDTQYF
TRBJ2-2 | TRBV10-3 | NA | NA | TGTGCCATCGGAGCAGGGTTCACCGGGGAGCTGTTTTTT | CAIGAGFTGELFF
TRBJ2-7 | TRBV6-1 | TRBD1 | NA | TGTGCCAGCAGACCTACTAGGGGACAGATTCGCTCCTACGAGCAGTACTTC | CASRPTRGQIRSYEQYF
TRBJ2-4 | TRBV5-1 | NA | NA | TGCGCCAGCAGCCAAGGAGAGGCCAAAAACATTCAGTACTTC | CASSQGEAKNIQYF
TRBJ1-1 | TRBV15 | NA | few | TGTGCCACCAGCAACCGAAATACAGGTCTGGCTGAAGCTTTCTTT | CATSNRNTGLAEAFF
TRBJ2-1 | TRBV12-3/TRBV12-4 | NA | NA | TGTGCCAGCAGTATCGGCATCAATGAGCAGTTCTTC | CASSIGINEQFF
TRBJ2-5 | TRBV5-6 | NA | few | TGTGCCAGCAGCCGGGGGCGGGGCCTGCAAGAGACCCAGTACTTC | CASSRGRGLQETQYF
TRBJ1-3 | TRBV20-1 | NA | NA | TGCAGTGCCCGGTCAACGTCTGGAAACACCATATATTTT | CSARSTSGNTIYF
TRBJ2-3 | TRBV21-1 | NA | few | TGTGCCAGCAGCAAAGAATCAGGGCAAGATACGCAGTATTTT | CASSKESGQDTQYF
TRBJ2-1 | TRBV18 | TRBD2 | NA | TGTGCCAGCTCACCGCGACTAGCGGGGGCGACCTCCTACAATGAGCAGTTCTTC | CASSPRLAGATSYNEQFF
TRBJ1-2 | TRBV28 | NA | NA | TGTGCCAGCAGTTCTTACGGGGGAACTAACTATGGCTACACCTTC | CASSSYGGTNYGYTF
TRBJ1-2 | TRBV7-2 | TRBD1 | NA | TGTGCCAGCAGGCAAGACCGGGACAGGGGTTACTATGGCTACACCTTC | CASRQDRDRGYYGYTF
TRBJ2-3 | TRBV11-2 | NA | NA | TGTGCCAGCAGCTTACACGGGCAGAGCACAGATACGCAGTATTTT | CASSLHGQSTDTQYF
TRBJ2-7 | TRBV10-3 | TRBD1 | NA | TGTGCCATCAACCCCGGACAGGGGGGCTACGAGCAGTACTTC | CAINPGQGGYEQYF
TRBJ2-1 | TRBV6-1 | TRBD2 | NA | TGTGCCAGCTACAAGCGGGAGGGGTTTGAGCAGTTCTTC | CASYKREGFEQFF
TRBJ2-1 | TRBV18 | NA | few | TGTGCCAGCTCACCAAGATTCCCCCCGGTCTTC | CASSPRFPPVF
TRBJ2-1 | TRBV9 | NA | NA | TGTGCCAGCAGCTCCGGGCCGGCCGGGGCGCAGTTCTTC | CASSSGPAGAQFF
TRBJ1-2 | TRBV29-1 | TRBD1 | few | TGCAGCGTGGGACAGCGCTATGGCTACACCTTC | CSVGQRYGYTF
TRBJ2-7 | TRBV12-3/TRBV12-4 | TRBD2 | NA | TGTGCCAGCAGTTCCGGGGGGAGCGGGGGGTACGAGCAGTACTTC | CASSSGGSGGYEQYF
TRBJ2-7 | TRBV29-1 | NA | NA | TGCAGCGTTGTCGGCAGTTTCTCCTACGAGCAGTACTTC | CSVVGSFSYEQYF
TRBJ1-1 | TRBV12-3/TRBV12-4 | TRBD1 | NA | TGTGCCAGCAGTATTGGACAGGGGGGAACTGAAGCTTTCTTT | CASSIGQGGTEAFF
TRBJ2-1 | TRBV3-1 | NA | NA | TGTGCCAGCAGCCAAGCCTTTGAGCAGTTCTTC | CASSQAFEQFF
TRBJ2-1 | TRBV9 | NA | NA | TGTGCCAGCAGCGTAGGGACGGGAAGCTCCTACAATGAGCAGTTCTTC | CASSVGTGSSYNEQFF
TRBJ2-1 | TRBV5-1 | NA | few | TGCGCCAGCAGCTTGGATATTGTTTTCAGTGAGCAGTTCTTC | CASSLDIVFSEQFF
TRBJ2-3 | TRBV7-2 | NA | NA | TGTGCCAGCAGCATGACCCAAAATACGCAGTATTTT | CASSMTQNTQYF
TRBJ1-3 | TRBV5-1 | NA | NA | TGCGCCAGCAGCCAGGACCTGGCAGGTGGAAACACCATATATTTT | CASSQDLAGGNTIYF
TRBJ2-7 | TRBV28 | NA | NA | TGTGCCAGCGCCCGTCTCGGCTCCTACGAGCAGTACTTC | CASARLGSYEQYF
TRBJ2-3 | TRBV10-2 | NA | NA | TGCGCCAGCAGTGGGGGGGTGGCGGACTCTTCGGATACGCAGTATTTT | CASSGGVADSSDTQYF
TRBJ1-1 | TRBV20-1 | TRBD1 | NA | TGCAGTGCTAGAGATCCCAGGGGGCGCACTGAAGCTTTCTTT | CSARDPRGRTEAFF
TRBJ2-7 | TRBV5-1 | NA | many | TGCGCCAGCAGCTACCAGACAGGAGGCGAGCAGTACTTC | CASSYQTGGEQYF
TRBJ2-1 | TRBV5-1 | NA | few | TGCGCCAGCAGCCTAAGTTCGGGGAAATACAATGAGCAGTTCTTC | CASSLSSGKYNEQFF
TRBJ2-1 | TRBV6-2/TRBV6-3 | NA | NA | TGTGCCAGCAGTTACCTATCGGCTCCTATGAGCTCCTACAATGAGCAGTTCTTC | CASSYLSAPMSSYNEQFF
TRBJ2-5 | TRBV20-1 | TRBD2 | few | TGCAGTGCTCGTCCGGGACTAGCGTTCCAAGAGACCCAGTACTTC | CSARPGLAFQETQYF
TRBJ2-7 | TRBV5-6 | TRBD2 | NA | TGTGCCAGCAGCTGGGGAGGGGCGGGAGGTGCCTACGAGCAGTACTTC | CASSWGGAGGAYEQYF